This T cell receptor (beta chain) was found in a study of control samples from healthy donors and cancer patients. TCRdb's table, derived via immunoSEQ multiplex PCR, lists solely in-frame clones and lacks some. The sample yields some 150,000 clones, over 90% seen once. Per the germline V gene, CDR1 is MNHEY and CDR2 is SMNVEV (reference sequence). The germline V and J ends were trimmed by 5 bases and 8 bases, with 6 bases remaining between them. CDR3 length equals 11 residues. This TCR derives from a woman under 40 in good health. The J gene is TRBJ2-2, the V gene TRBV27; no reliable D call. Sequencing input: blood. CDR3 region: CASSLAGELFF. The CDR3 coding sequence is TGTGCCAGCAGTCTCGCTGGGGAGCTGTTTTTT.